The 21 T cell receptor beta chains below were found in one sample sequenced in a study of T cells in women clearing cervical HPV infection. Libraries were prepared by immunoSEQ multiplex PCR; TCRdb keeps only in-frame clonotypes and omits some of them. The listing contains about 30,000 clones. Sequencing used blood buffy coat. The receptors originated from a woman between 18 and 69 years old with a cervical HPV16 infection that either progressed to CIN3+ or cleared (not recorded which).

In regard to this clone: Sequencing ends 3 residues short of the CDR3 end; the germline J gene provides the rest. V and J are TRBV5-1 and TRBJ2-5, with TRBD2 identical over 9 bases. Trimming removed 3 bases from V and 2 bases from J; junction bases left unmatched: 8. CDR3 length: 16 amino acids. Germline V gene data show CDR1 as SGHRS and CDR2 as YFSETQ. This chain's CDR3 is CASSSARLAAQETQYF. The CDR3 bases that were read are TGCGCCAGCAGCTCGGCGAGACTAGCGGCTCAAGAGACC. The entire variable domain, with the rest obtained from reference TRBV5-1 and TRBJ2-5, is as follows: KAGVTQTPRYLIKTRGQQVTLSCSPISGHRSVSWYQQTPGQGLQFLFEYFSETQRNKGNFPGRFSGRQFSNSRSEMNVSTLELGDSALYLCASSSARLAAQETQYFGPGTRLLVL.

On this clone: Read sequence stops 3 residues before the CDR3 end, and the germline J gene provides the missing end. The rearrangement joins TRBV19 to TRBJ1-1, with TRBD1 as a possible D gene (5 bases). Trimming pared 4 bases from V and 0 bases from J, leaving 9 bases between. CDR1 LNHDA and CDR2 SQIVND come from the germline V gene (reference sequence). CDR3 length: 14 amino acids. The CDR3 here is CASSNRQMNTEAFF. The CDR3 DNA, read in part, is TGTGCCAGTAGTAATAGACAGATGAACACTGAA. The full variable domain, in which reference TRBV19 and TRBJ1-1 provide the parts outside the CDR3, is DGGITQSPKYLFRKEGQNVTLSCEQNLNHDAMYWYRQDPGQGLRLIYYSQIVNDFQKGDIAEGYSVSREKKESFPLTVTSAQKNPTAFYLCASSNRQMNTEAFFGQGTRLTVV.

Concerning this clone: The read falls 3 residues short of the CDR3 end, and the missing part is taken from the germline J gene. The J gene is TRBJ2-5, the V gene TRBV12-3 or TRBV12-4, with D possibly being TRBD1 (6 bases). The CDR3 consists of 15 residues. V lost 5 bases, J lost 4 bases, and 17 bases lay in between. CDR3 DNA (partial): TGTGCCAGCAGTACCACCACAGGGCTCTCAGAGACC. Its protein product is CASSTTTGLSET. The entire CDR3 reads CASSTTTGLSETQYF.

CDR3 residues: CSATDKGVEQFF. Partial CDR3 DNA: TGCAGTGCAACAGATAAGGGGGTTGAG. J is TRBJ2-1 and V is TRBV20-1, with a tentative D call TRBD1 (6 bases). Read coverage stops 3 residues before the CDR3 terminus; the germline J gene supplies the remainder. The CDR3 contains 12 residues. V was pared by 6 bases and J by 9 bases, with 15 bases between. From germline, CDR1 is DFQATT and CDR2 SNEGSKA (reference sequence).

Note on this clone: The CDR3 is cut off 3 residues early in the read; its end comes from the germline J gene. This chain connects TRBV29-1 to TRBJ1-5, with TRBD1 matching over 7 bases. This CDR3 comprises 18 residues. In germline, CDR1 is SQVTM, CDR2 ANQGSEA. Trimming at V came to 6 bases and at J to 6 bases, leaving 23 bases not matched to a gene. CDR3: CSVLHEGYRGAPGQPQHF. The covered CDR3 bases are TGCAGCGTCCTCCATGAAGGGTACAGGGGCGCTCCTGGTCAGCCC.

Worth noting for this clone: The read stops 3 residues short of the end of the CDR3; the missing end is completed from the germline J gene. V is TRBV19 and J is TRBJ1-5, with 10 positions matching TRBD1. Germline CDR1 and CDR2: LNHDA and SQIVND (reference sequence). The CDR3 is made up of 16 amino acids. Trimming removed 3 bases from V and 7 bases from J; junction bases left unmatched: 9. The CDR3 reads CASSIGDRGFHQPQHF. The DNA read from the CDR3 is TGTGCCAGTAGTATTGGGGACAGGGGATTCCACCAGCCC. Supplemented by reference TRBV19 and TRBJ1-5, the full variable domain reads DGGITQSPKYLFRKEGQNVTLSCEQNLNHDAMYWYRQDPGQGLRLIYYSQIVNDFQKGDIAEGYSVSREKKESFPLTVTSAQKNPTAFYLCASSIGDRGFHQPQHFGDGTRLSIL.

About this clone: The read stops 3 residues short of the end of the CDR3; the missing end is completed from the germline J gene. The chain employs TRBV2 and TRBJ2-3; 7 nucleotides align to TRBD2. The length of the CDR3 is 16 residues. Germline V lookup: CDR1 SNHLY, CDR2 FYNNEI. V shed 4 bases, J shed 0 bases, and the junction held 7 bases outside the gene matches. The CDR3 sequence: CASSGLYSGSTDTQYF. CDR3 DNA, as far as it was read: TGTGCCAGCAGTGGGCTTTATAGCGGGAGCACAGATACG.

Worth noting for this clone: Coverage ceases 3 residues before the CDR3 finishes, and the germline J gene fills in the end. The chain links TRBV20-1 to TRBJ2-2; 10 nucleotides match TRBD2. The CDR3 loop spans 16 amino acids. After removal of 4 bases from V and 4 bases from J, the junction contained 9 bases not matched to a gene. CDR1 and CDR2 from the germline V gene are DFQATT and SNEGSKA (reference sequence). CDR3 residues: CSAISLAGAATGELFF. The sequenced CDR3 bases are TGCAGTGCTATCTCGCTAGCGGGAGCGGCCACCGGGGAG.

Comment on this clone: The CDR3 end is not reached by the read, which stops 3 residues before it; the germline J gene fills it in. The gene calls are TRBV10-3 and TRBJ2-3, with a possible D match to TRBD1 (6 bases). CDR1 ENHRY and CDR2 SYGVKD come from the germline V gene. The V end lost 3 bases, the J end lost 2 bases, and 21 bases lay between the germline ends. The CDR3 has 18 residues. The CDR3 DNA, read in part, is TGTGCCATCAGTGACCTAGTACAGGGTCCCGAAAACACAGATACG. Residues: CAISDLVQGPENTDT. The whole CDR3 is CAISDLVQGPENTDTQYF.

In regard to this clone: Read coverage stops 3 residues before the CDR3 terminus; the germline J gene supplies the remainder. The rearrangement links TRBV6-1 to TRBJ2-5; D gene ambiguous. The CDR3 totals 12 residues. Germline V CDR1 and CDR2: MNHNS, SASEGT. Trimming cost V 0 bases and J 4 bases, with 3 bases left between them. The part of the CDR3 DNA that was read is TGTGCCAGCAGTGAAGCAGGAGAGACC. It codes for CASSEAGET. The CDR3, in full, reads CASSEAGETQYF.

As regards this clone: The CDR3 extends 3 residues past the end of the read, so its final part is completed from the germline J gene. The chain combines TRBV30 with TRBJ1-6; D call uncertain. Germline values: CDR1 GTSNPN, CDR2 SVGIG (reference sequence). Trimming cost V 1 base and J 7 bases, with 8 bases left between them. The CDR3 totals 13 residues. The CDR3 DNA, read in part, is TGTGCCTGGAGTGGAGGGTTAAATTCACCC. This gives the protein CAWSGGLNSP. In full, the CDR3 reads CAWSGGLNSPLHF.

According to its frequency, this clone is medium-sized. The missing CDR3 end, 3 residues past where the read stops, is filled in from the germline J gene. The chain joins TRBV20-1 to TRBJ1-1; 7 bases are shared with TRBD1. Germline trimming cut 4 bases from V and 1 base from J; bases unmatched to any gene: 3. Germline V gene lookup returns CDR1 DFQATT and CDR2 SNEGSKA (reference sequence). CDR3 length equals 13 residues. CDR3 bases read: TGCAGTGCTAAAAGGGACAGGAACACTGAA. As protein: CSAKRDRNTE. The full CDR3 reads CSAKRDRNTEAFF.

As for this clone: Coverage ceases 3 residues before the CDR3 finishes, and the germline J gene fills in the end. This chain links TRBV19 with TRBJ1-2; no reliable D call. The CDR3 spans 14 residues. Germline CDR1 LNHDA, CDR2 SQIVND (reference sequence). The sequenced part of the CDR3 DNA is TGTGCCAGTAGTACGGGTCGTAAGTACAATGAC. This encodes CASSTGRKYND. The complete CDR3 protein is CASSTGRKYNDYTF.

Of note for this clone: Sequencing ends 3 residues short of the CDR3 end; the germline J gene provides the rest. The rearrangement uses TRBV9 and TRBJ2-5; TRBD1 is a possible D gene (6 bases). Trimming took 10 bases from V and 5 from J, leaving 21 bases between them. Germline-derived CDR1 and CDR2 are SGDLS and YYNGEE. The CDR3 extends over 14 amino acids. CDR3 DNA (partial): TGTGCCGCGACGCTAAATACAGGGTGGGAGACC. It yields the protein CAATLNTGWET. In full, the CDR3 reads CAATLNTGWETQYF.

The DNA read from the CDR3 is TGTGCCAGCAGCTTGGGATGGGGGGACGAG. Amino acids: CASSLGWGDE. In full, the CDR3 reads CASSLGWGDEQYF. The chain recombines TRBV7-2 with TRBJ2-7, with D possibly matching TRBD2 (6 bases). Coverage ceases 3 residues before the CDR3 finishes, and the germline J gene fills in the end. Per the germline V gene, CDR1 is SGHTA and CDR2 is FQGNSA. The germline V and J ends were trimmed by 3 bases and 5 bases, with 11 bases remaining between them. The CDR3 sequence is 13 residues long. Combining the CDR3 with reference TRBV7-2 and TRBJ2-7 gives the whole variable domain GAGVSQSPSNKVTEKGKDVELRCDPISGHTALYWYRQSLGQGLEFLIYFQGNSAPDKSGLPSDRFSAERTGGSVSTLTIQRTQQEDSAVYLCASSLGWGDEQYFGPGTRLTVT.

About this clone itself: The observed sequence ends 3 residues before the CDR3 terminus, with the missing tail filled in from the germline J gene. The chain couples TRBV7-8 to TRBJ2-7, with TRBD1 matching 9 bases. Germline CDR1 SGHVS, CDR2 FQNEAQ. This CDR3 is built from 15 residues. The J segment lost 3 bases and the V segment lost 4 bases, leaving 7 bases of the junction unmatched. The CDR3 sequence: CASSSVRGQGYEQYF. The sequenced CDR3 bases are TGTGCCAGCAGCTCTGTTAGGGGACAGGGCTACGAG. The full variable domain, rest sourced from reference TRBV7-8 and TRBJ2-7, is GAGVSQSPRYKVAKRGQDVALRCDPISGHVSLFWYQQALGQGPEFLTYFQNEAQLDKSGLPSDRFFAERPEGSVSTLKIQRTQQEDSAVYLCASSSVRGQGYEQYFGPGTRLTVT.

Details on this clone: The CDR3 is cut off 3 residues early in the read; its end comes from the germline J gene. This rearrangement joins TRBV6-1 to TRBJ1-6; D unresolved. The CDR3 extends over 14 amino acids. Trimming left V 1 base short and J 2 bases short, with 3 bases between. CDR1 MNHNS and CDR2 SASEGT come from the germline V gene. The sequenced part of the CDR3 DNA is TGTGCCAGCAGTGAAGACACCTATAATTCACCC. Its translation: CASSEDTYNSP. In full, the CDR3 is CASSEDTYNSPLHF.

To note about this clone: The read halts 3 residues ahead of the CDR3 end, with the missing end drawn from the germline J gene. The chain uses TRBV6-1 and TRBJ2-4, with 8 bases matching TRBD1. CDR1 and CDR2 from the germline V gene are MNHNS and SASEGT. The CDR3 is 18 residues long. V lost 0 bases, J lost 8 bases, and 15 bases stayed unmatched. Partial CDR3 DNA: TGTGCCAGCAGTGAAGCGCAATGGACACAGGGGGGTGTGGACATT. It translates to CASSEAQWTQGGVDI. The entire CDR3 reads CASSEAQWTQGGVDIQYF.

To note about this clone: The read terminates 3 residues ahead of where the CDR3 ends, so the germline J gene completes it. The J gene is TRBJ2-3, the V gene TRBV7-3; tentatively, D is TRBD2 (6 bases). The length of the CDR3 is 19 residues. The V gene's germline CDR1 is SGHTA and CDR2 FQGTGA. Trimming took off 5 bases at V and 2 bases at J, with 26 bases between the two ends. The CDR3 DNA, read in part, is TGTGCCAGCAGCCTAAAACCCCTCTATAGCGGTATCCTCACAGATACG. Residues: CASSLKPLYSGILTDT. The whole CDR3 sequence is CASSLKPLYSGILTDTQYF.

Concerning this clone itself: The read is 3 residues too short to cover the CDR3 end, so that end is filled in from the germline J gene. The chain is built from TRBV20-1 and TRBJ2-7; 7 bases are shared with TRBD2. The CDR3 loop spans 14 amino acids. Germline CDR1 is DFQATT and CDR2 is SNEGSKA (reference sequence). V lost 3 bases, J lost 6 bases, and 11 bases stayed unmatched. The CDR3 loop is CSASGTIWRPEQYF. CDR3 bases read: TGCAGTGCTAGTGGGACTATCTGGCGCCCCGAG.

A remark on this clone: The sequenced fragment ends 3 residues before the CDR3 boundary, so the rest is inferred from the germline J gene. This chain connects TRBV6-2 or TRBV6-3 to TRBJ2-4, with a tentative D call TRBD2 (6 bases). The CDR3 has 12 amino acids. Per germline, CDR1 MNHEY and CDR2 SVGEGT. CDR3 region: CASSYGGYGQYF. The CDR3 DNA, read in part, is TGTGCCAGCAGTTACGGAGGGTATGGT.